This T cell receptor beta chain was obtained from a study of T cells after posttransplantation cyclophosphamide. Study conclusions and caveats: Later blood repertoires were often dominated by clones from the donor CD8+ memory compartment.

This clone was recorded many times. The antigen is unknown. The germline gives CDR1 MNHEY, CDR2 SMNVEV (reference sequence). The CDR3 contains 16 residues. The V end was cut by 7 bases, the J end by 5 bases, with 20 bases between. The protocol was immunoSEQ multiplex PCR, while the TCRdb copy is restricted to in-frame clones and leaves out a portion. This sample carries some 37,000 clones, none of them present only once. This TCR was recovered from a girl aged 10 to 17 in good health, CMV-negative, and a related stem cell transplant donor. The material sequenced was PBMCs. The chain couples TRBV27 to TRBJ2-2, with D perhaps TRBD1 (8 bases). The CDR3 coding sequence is TGTGCCAGCACCAAACTAACAGGGGGAGGGACCGGGGAGCTGTTTTTT. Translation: CASTKLTGGGTGELFF.